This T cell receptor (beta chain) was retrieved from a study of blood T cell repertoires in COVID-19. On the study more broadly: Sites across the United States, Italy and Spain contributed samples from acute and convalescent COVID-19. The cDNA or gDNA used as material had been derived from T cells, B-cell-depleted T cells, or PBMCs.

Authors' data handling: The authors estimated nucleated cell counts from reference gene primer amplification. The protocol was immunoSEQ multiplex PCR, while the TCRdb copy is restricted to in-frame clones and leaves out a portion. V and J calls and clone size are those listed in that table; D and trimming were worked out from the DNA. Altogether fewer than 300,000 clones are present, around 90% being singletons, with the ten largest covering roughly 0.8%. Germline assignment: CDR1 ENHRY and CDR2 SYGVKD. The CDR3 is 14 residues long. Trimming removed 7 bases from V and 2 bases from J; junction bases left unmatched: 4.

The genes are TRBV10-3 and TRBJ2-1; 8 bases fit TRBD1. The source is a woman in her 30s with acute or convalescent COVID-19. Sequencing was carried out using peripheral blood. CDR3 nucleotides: TGTGCCATCACGGGACAGGACACCTACAATGAGCAGTTCTTC. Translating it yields CAITGQDTYNEQFF.